The 27 T cell receptor beta chains below come from one sample, sequenced in a study of blood T cells in healthy people across ages. Then a second PCR, running roughly 7 to 12 cycles, was carried out with a sample-barcoded 5' primer and a J-beta primer mix. TCRdb redid the calling of the 5' RACE reads with MiXCR, one entry per CDR3 protein. This sample yields about 570,000 distinct CDR3 sequences, of which about 25% are seen a single time; approximately 17% belongs to the top ten. Sequenced input: blood. The receptors derive from a woman between 65 and 79 years old in good health.

In its sample, this clonotype was seen a few times. This chain connects TRBV27 to TRBJ2-7; D is perhaps TRBD2 (6 bases). The CDR3 runs 14 residues. V shed 7 bases and J shed 0 bases, with 13 bases lying between them. Germline V gene lookup returns CDR1 MNHEY and CDR2 SMNVEV (reference sequence). CDR3 residues: CASTPGDSSYEQYF. CDR3 sequence (DNA): TGTGCCAGCACCCCCGGGGACTCCTCCTACGAGCAGTACTTC.

V and J are TRBV12-3 or TRBV12-4 and TRBJ2-3; TRBD1 aligns across 7 bases. CDR3 size: 15 residues. J gave up 2 bases and V 10 bases, and 12 bases lay outside the gene matches. The CDR3 bases are TGTGCCACCCAGGGGGTAAACGGACTCACAGATACGCAGTATTTT. Protein: CATQGVNGLTDTQYF.

In nucleotides, the CDR3 is TGTGCCAGTAGGTCGAGGGACAGGCTACAAGAGACCCAGTACTTC. Its translation is CASRSRDRLQETQYF. V usage is TRBV2 and J usage is TRBJ2-5; the match to TRBD1 covers 8 bases. There are 15 residues in the CDR3. Germline V gene lookup returns CDR1 SNHLY and CDR2 FYNNEI. J gave up 2 bases and V 9 bases, and 11 bases lay outside the gene matches.

The genes are TRBV5-5 and TRBJ1-6; 7 bases agree with TRBD1. Per germline, CDR1 SGHKS and CDR2 YYEKEE (reference sequence). This CDR3 spans 14 amino acids. V was clipped by 2 bases and J by 7 bases; unmatched bases: 3. The CDR3 sequence: CASSFQGGNSPLHF. For the CDR3, the DNA is TGTGCCAGCAGCTTCCAGGGGGGAAATTCACCCCTCCACTTT.

The J gene is TRBJ1-1, the V gene TRBV7-2; D possibly corresponds to TRBD1 (6 bases). CDR1 is SGHTA, CDR2 FQGNSA, per germline. The germline V and J ends were trimmed by 4 bases and 2 bases, with 17 bases remaining between them. The CDR3 has 16 amino acids. The CDR3 DNA reads as TGTGCCAGCAGCTCTGGGGGCTCTAGGGGAAACACTGAAGCTTTCTTT. Translating gives CASSSGGSRGNTEAFF.

The chain employs TRBV4-2 and TRBJ1-4, with D tentatively TRBD1 (6 bases). Germline V gene lookup returns CDR1 LGHNA and CDR2 YNFKEQ. The CDR3 extends over 16 amino acids. The V end was cut by 0 bases, the J end by 8 bases, with 16 bases between. The CDR3 is CASSQDPGGKGEKLFF. The CDR3 bases are TGTGCCAGCAGCCAAGATCCCGGGGGCAAAGGGGAAAAACTGTTTTTT.

This clonotype was observed a handful of times. The V call is TRBV20-1, the J call TRBJ2-4, with D possibly being TRBD2 (6 bases). Trimming pared 5 bases from V and 3 bases from J, leaving 14 bases between. Germline loops: CDR1 DFQATT, CDR2 SNEGSKA (reference sequence). CDR3 length: 14 residues. CDR3 loop: CSARLQGGKNIQYF. Here the CDR3 DNA reads TGCAGTGCTCGCCTCCAGGGAGGCAAAAACATTCAGTACTTC.

This clonotype was picked up a small number of times. The chain joins TRBV7-2 to TRBJ1-1, with unresolved D. The V gene's germline CDR1 is SGHTA and CDR2 FQGNSA. This CDR3 is built from 13 residues. V lost 5 bases, J lost 1 base, and 8 bases lay in between. The CDR3 nucleotides are TGTGCCAGCAGCAAAAGACAGAACACTGAAGCTTTCTTT. This translates into CASSKRQNTEAFF.

The CDR3 region is CSGGQGNTGELFF. The CDR3 nucleotides read TGCAGCGGTGGACAGGGGAACACCGGGGAGCTGTTTTTT. J is TRBJ2-2 and V is TRBV29-1, with 8 bases fitting TRBD1. This CDR3 comprises 13 residues. CDR1 SQVTM and CDR2 ANQGSEA come from the germline V gene. Trimming removed 7 bases from V and 1 base from J; junction bases left unmatched: 2.

The chain combines TRBV5-1 with TRBJ2-5; D is possibly TRBD1 or TRBD2 (5 bases each). The J call may be incorrect, as the DNA end agrees better with TRBJ2-7. The CDR3 is made up of 15 amino acids. Per germline, CDR1 SGHRS and CDR2 YFSETQ. The CDR3 DNA sequence: TGCGCCAGCAGACACCGGGACGTTTCCTCCTACGAGCAGTACTTC. Residues: CASRHRDVSSYEQYF.

This clonotype has a handful of counts. The chain employs TRBV7-2 and TRBJ2-5; D might be TRBD1 or TRBD2, each matching 5 bases. Trimming left V 5 bases short and J 11 bases short, with 24 bases between. This CDR3 spans 15 amino acids. In germline, CDR1 is SGHTA, CDR2 FQGNSA. In DNA, the CDR3 is TGTGCCAGCAGCCACTCCAGGGACCTACCCTCTGAGCAGTACTTC. It encodes CASSHSRDLPSEQYF.

This chain connects TRBV3-1 to TRBJ1-2; D gene uncertain. The CDR3 sequence is 16 residues long. Looked up from germline, CDR1 is LGHDT and CDR2 is YNNKEL (reference sequence). V was trimmed by 4 bases and J by 0 bases, leaving 15 bases between them. The DNA of the CDR3 is TGTGCCAGCAGCCCGACCCCCAGGACTACTAACTATGGCTACACCTTC. It is translated as CASSPTPRTTNYGYTF.

The J gene is TRBJ2-3, the V gene TRBV29-1; TRBD2 agrees at 8 bases. This CDR3 has 15 amino acids. Germline V gene data show CDR1 as SQVTM and CDR2 as ANQGSEA. The ends lost 4 bases at V and 2 bases at J; junction bases unmatched: 8. The CDR3, as DNA: TGCAGCGTTGGGGGGATAGCGGGGACCACAGATACGCAGTATTTT. Residues: CSVGGIAGTTDTQYF.

The chain couples TRBV6-5 to TRBJ1-3, with 7 bases identical to TRBD1. The CDR3 length is 15 residues. With V trimmed by 6 bases and J by 0 bases, 5 bases remained unmatched. Germline loops: CDR1 MNHEY, CDR2 SVGAGI. This CDR3 is CASRGQALSGNTIYF. CDR3 in DNA: TGTGCCAGCAGAGGACAGGCCCTCTCTGGAAACACCATATATTTT.

The chain recombines TRBV5-1 with TRBJ1-1; TRBD1 aligns across 7 bases. The CDR3 length is 16 residues. Germline values: CDR1 SGHRS, CDR2 YFSETQ. J lost 0 bases, V lost 1 base, and 6 bases had no gene match. The CDR3 DNA is TGCGCCAGCAGCTTGAGGTGGGACAGAATGAACACTGAAGCTTTCTTT. It encodes CASSLRWDRMNTEAFF.

Worth noting for this clonotype: Its ends do not fully match the called genes, so a read error is possible. This chain joins TRBV9 and TRBJ1-1; D gene ambiguous. Per germline, CDR1 SGDLS and CDR2 YYNGEE. CDR3 length: 14 amino acids. The chain's CDR3 is CAGSVESLGSEAFF. The CDR3 coding sequence is TGTGCCGGCAGCGTCGAAAGCTTGGGGTCTGAAGCTTTCTTT. Filled out from reference TRBV9 and TRBJ1-1, the complete variable domain reads DSGVTQTPKHLITATGQRVTLRCSPRSGDLSVYWYQQSLDQGLQFLIQYYNGEERAKGNILERFSAQQFPDLHSELNLSSLELGDSALYFCAGSVESLGSEAFFGQGTRLTVV.

This clonotype was seen many times. This chain connects TRBV7-2 to TRBJ2-5, with 8 bases that match TRBD2. The CDR3 has 13 residues. V dropped 5 bases and J dropped 5; count of bases not matched to a gene: 4. Germline values: CDR1 SGHTA, CDR2 FQGNSA. The CDR3 is CASSPRTSETQYF. DNA of the CDR3: TGTGCCAGCAGCCCCCGGACTAGCGAGACCCAGTACTTC.

The genes are TRBV29-1 and TRBJ2-5, with D uncertain. Per germline, CDR1 SQVTM and CDR2 ANQGSEA. V lost 0 bases to trimming and J lost 6 bases, with 5 bases between them. This CDR3 has 11 amino acids. Here the CDR3 reads CSVEDYQTQYF. DNA of the CDR3: TGCAGCGTTGAAGATTACCAGACCCAGTACTTC.

The chain combines TRBV5-1 with TRBJ2-4; a weak D match, TRBD1 (6 bases). Germline CDR1 and CDR2: SGHRS and YFSETQ. This CDR3 is built from 15 residues. Trimming shortened V by 2 bases and J by 0 bases, and 9 bases separated the two germline ends. The chain's CDR3 is CASSLWGQAKNIQYF. CDR3 bases: TGCGCCAGCAGCTTATGGGGACAAGCCAAAAACATTCAGTACTTC.

In this sample, this clonotype turned up many times. The chain recombines TRBV4-2 with TRBJ2-5; 7 positions match TRBD2. V was pared by 5 bases and J by 0 bases, with 9 bases of the junction left unmatched. CDR3 size: 16 residues. From germline, CDR1 is LGHNA and CDR2 YNFKEQ. In DNA, the CDR3 is TGTGCCAGCAGCTCACGGGGAAGCGGGGACCAAGAGACCCAGTACTTC. Residues: CASSSRGSGDQETQYF.

This clonotype was counted a few times. The chain employs TRBV9 and TRBJ2-5; D is perhaps TRBD1 (6 bases). The J call may be incorrect, as the DNA end agrees better with TRBJ2-7. CDR3 length: 15 amino acids. Germline assignment: CDR1 SGDLS and CDR2 YYNGEE. CDR3 in DNA: TGTGCCAGCAGCGTAGAGGACAGTAGCTCCTACGAGCAGTACTTC. Encoded protein: CASSVEDSSSYEQYF.

The chain joins TRBV29-1 to TRBJ1-2, with unresolved D. The CDR3 sequence is 14 residues long. Germline assignment: CDR1 SQVTM and CDR2 ANQGSEA. The CDR3 bases are TGCAGTTTACAAAATGACGAAGGATCCTATGGCTACACCTTC. Protein sequence: CSLQNDEGSYGYTF.

V is TRBV10-3 and J is TRBJ1-2, with TRBD1 matching over 7 bases. CDR1 ENHRY and CDR2 SYGVKD come from the germline V gene. V lost 7 bases and J lost 3; bases outside the gene matches: 20. There are 18 residues in the CDR3. CDR3 amino acids: CAIKKGGTAVSLHYGYTF. CDR3 bases: TGTGCCATCAAAAAAGGGGGGACAGCTGTCAGCCTTCACTATGGCTACACCTTC.

This clonotype was seen only a few times. The J gene is TRBJ1-1, the V gene TRBV15; no definite D call. This CDR3 contains 13 residues. Germline V gives CDR1 LNHNV, CDR2 YYDKDF (reference sequence). V shed 5 bases and J shed 1 base, with 8 bases lying between them. CDR3 in DNA: TGTGCCACCAGCGGCCGGACGAACACTGAAGCTTTCTTT. Translated, it gives CATSGRTNTEAFF. Together with reference TRBV15 and TRBJ1-1, the CDR3 gives the full variable domain: DAMVIQNPRYQVTQFGKPVTLSCSQTLNHNVMYWYQQKSSQAPKLLFHYYDKDFNNEADTPDNFQSRRPNTSFCFLDIRSPGLGDTAMYLCATSGRTNTEAFFGQGTRLTVV.

V is TRBV20-1 and J is TRBJ2-5; possibly TRBD2 for D (5 bases). The CDR3 loop spans 19 amino acids. V lost 1 base and J 4 bases, leaving 28 bases between the germline ends. Looked up from germline, CDR1 is DFQATT and CDR2 is SNEGSKA (reference sequence). The CDR3 region has the DNA TGCAGTGCTAGAGGGCTCCTAACGGGGTCCTACACCTGGGGAGAGACCCAGTACTTC. Encoded protein: CSARGLLTGSYTWGETQYF.

The chain recombines TRBV7-9 with TRBJ2-5; D is unresolved. Germline V gives CDR1 SEHNR, CDR2 FQNEAQ (reference sequence). Trimming pared 1 base from V and 9 bases from J, leaving 15 bases between. The CDR3 contains 14 residues. CDR3 coding DNA: TGTGCCAGCAGCTTAGAGACTGGAATTGGCGCCCAGTACTTC. Translated: CASSLETGIGAQYF. The complete variable domain, with remaining parts taken from reference TRBV7-9 and TRBJ2-5, reads DTGVSQNPRHKITKRGQNVTFRCDPISEHNRLYWYRQTLGQGPEFLTYFQNEAQLEKSRLLSDRFSAERPKGSFSTLEIQRTEQGDSAMYLCASSLETGIGAQYFGPGTRLLVL.

The rearrangement joins TRBV6-4 to TRBJ2-3; TRBD2 might be the D (5 bases). The germline V gene has CDR1 MRHNA and CDR2 SNTAGT. This CDR3 is built from 13 residues. Trimming removed 2 bases at V and 8 bases at J, with 11 bases between. The CDR3 loop is CASSDRAAGTQYF. The CDR3 DNA reads TGTGCCAGCAGTGACAGGGCCGCGGGTACGCAGTATTTT.